What follows describes a single TCR beta chain. These data belong to a study of blood T cell repertoires in COVID-19. Study at large: Collection of acute and convalescent COVID-19 samples took place in the United States, Italy and Spain. In each case, the material was cDNA or gDNA derived from T cells, B-cell-depleted T cells, or PBMCs.

Losses at the gene ends were 3 bases for V and 2 bases for J; bases not matched to a gene: 7. Germline values: CDR1 LGHNA, CDR2 YSLEER. The CDR3 is made up of 17 amino acids. Original analysis: Counts of nucleated cells, estimated from reference gene primer amplification, were obtained. Data came from immunoSEQ multiplex PCR; TCRdb stores just in-frame clones and leaves some out. Clone size and V and J calls were adopted from that table, with D and trimming inferred from the DNA. The sample has more than 45,000 clones; about 88% are singletons. What was sequenced was peripheral blood. V gene TRBV4-3 combines with J gene TRBJ1-2; 12 positions match TRBD1. This receptor was taken from a human donor with active COVID-19. The donor label of this sample is uncertain. Written as DNA, the CDR3 is TGCGCCAGCAGCCACGGGACAGGGGGCACCCTGAACTATGGCTACACCTTC. Its translation is CASSHGTGGTLNYGYTF.